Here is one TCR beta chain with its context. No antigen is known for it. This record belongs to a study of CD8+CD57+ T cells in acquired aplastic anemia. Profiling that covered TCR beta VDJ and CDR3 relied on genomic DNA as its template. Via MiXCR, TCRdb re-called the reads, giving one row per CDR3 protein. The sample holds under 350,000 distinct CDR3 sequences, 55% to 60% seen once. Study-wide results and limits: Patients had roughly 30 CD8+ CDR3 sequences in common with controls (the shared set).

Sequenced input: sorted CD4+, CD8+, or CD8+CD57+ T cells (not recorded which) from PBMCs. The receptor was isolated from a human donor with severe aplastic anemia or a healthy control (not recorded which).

CDR3 sequence: CASLSWGVQEAFF. The CDR3 coding sequence is TGTGCCAGCTTAAGTTGGGGGGTACAAGAAGCTTTCTTT. The gene calls are TRBV7-2 and TRBJ1-1; tentative D call: TRBD1 (5 bases). Trimming shortened V by 8 bases and J by 8 bases, and 18 bases separated the two germline ends. Germline V CDR1 and CDR2: SGHTA, FQGNSA. The CDR3 covers 13 residues.